The 4 T cell receptor beta chains below were found in one sample sequenced in a study of cytomegalovirus exposure and HLA in healthy donors (dated 2017 in TCRdb). Preparation of the library involved the immunoSEQ multiplex PCR assay. For the multiplex PCR, a mixture combining 60 forward primers for TCR Vbeta segments and 13 reverse primers for TCR Jbeta segments was used. TCRdb carries this immuneACCESS record with in-frame sequences only. Its versions omit some clonotypes, under half of them owing to an unresolved V gene in the studies checked, with the rest unexplained. The sample data list approximately 150,000 clones, and roughly a tenth of these were observed just once. Together, the top ten hold around 1.9% of the sample. The sequenced material came from PBMCs. These receptors were obtained from a male donor in good health and CMV-seronegative.

This clone was counted only a few times. The V gene is TRBV19, the J gene TRBJ2-2, with 8 bases lining up with TRBD1. J lost 5 bases, V lost 6 bases, and 5 bases had no gene match. CDR1 LNHDA and CDR2 SQIVND come from the germline V gene (reference sequence). The CDR3 totals 14 residues. CDR3: CASRDRAGTGELFF. The DNA of the CDR3 is TGTGCCAGTAGGGACAGGGCGGGGACCGGGGAGCTGTTTTTT.

The chain links TRBV6-5 to TRBJ1-2; D remains unclear. With 6 bases removed from V and 2 bases from J, the gap between germline ends came to 16 bases. Germline CDR1 MNHEY, CDR2 SVGAGI. The CDR3 is made up of 15 amino acids. The CDR3 DNA reads TGTGCCAGCAGCCCCACGGGGTTGGGGAACTATGGCTACACCTTC. Encoded protein: CASSPTGLGNYGYTF.

J is TRBJ1-2 and V is TRBV7-2; tentatively, D is TRBD1 (6 bases). Trimming stripped 5 bases from V and 4 bases from J, with 17 bases between. The CDR3 is 15 amino acids. Germline CDR1 reads SGHTA; CDR2 reads FQGNSA. The CDR3 sequence is CASSPARQVAYGYTF. As DNA, the CDR3 is TGTGCCAGCAGCCCGGCCCGACAGGTTGCCTATGGCTACACCTTC.

The rearrangement links TRBV21-1 to TRBJ2-5; the table gives TRBD1 as D, unverified against the DNA. TRBV21-1 is a known pseudogene. CDR3 size: 16 residues. CDR3 in amino acids: CASSKVSPTTQETQYF. CDR3 in DNA: TGTGCCAGCAGCAAAGTCAGTCCGACGACACAAGAGACCCAGTACTTC.